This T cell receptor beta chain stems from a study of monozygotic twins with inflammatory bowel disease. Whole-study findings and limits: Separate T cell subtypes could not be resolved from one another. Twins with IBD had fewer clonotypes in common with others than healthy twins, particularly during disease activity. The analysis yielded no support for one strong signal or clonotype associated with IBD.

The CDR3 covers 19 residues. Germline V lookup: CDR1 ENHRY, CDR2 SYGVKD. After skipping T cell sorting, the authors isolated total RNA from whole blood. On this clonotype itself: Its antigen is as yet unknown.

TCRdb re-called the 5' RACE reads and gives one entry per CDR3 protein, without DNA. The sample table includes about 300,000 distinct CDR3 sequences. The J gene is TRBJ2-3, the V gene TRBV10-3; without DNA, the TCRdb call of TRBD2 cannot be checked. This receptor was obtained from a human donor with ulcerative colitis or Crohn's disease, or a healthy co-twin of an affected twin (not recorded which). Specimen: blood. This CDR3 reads CAISEPSWSLVTSTDTQYF.